This TCR beta chain was recorded in a study of identical twins. As for this clonotype: What it binds is not known.

Trimming pared 2 bases from V and 2 bases from J, leaving 21 bases between. Germline V lookup: CDR1 SQVTM, CDR2 ANQGSEA. CDR3 length: 17 amino acids. TCRdb analysed the 5' RACE reads with MiXCR anew, one entry per CDR3 protein. The sample lists roughly 690,000 distinct CDR3 sequences, 6% to 6.5% occurring once. Study-wide results and limits: Low generation probability was overrepresented in out-of-frame alpha sequences shared by twins.

The chain employs TRBV29-1 and TRBJ2-5, with a tentative D call TRBD2 (6 bases). The sequencing input was naive T cells sorted from blood. This receptor was identified in a young man in good health. CDR3 region: CSVENPWLGGAQETQYF. In DNA form, the CDR3 reads TGCAGCGTTGAAAATCCCTGGCTTGGAGGGGCACAAGAGACCCAGTACTTC.